The 6 T cell receptor beta chains given below trace back to one sample, sequenced in a study of CD8+ T cells in alopecia areata. Treatment defined: oral pan-JAK inhibitor, 5-10 mg twice daily. cDNA prepared by RNA extraction and subsequent reverse transcription served as the template for sequencing. The method was immunoSEQ multiplex PCR; TCRdb's version includes in-frame clones alone and lacks a portion of them. Of 120,000 to 150,000 clones listed, about 85% are singletons. Sample: CD8+ T cells sorted from blood, taken at week 4, from a patient treated with tofacitinib. The receptor set was obtained from a human donor with alopecia areata.

The CDR3 DNA sequence: TGTGCCAGCAGCGCACAGGACAATGAGCAGTTCTTC. This gives the protein CASSAQDNEQFF. V and J are TRBV5-4 and TRBJ2-1, with D maybe TRBD1 (5 bases). The germline V gene has CDR1 SGHNT and CDR2 YYREEE (reference sequence). V gave up 4 bases and J gave up 5 bases, with 7 bases separating them. This CDR3 region has 12 residues.

This clone was counted once. The genes are TRBV5-1 and TRBJ1-1; perhaps TRBD1 as D (6 bases). Trimming cost V 2 bases and J 11 bases, with 10 bases left between them. Germline V gene sequence: CDR1 SGHRS, CDR2 YFSETQ. The CDR3 runs 11 residues. CDR3 sequence: CASSFTGKAFF. Written as DNA, the CDR3 is TGCGCCAGCAGCTTCACAGGGAAGGCTTTCTTT. Full variable domain (rest looked up from reference TRBV5-1 and TRBJ1-1): KAGVTQTPRYLIKTRGQQVTLSCSPISGHRSVSWYQQTPGQGLQFLFEYFSETQRNKGNFPGRFSGRQFSNSRSEMNVSTLELGDSALYLCASSFTGKAFFGQGTRLTVV.

The chain carries TRBV6-6 and TRBJ2-7, with a weak D call TRBD2 (6 bases). V gave up 8 bases and J gave up 2 bases, with 16 bases separating them. The CDR3 is 14 amino acids. Per germline, CDR1 MNHNY and CDR2 SVGAGI (reference sequence). In DNA, the CDR3 is TGTGCCAGCTGTCCGGCTAGCGACCCCTACGAGCAGTACTTC. Amino acids: CASCPASDPYEQYF.

A note on this clone: The same CDR3 can be traced to other DNA sequences in this sample. The V and J genes are TRBV29-1 and TRBJ1-1; D possibly corresponds to TRBD1 (6 bases). The CDR3 sequence is 12 residues long. Trimming left V 0 bases short and J 6 bases short, with 8 bases between. Germline V gene lookup returns CDR1 SQVTM and CDR2 ANQGSEA. The CDR3 loop reads CSVEEGAAEAFF. The CDR3 bases are TGCAGCGTTGAAGAGGGGGCAGCTGAAGCTTTCTTT. Complete variable domain (other parts from reference TRBV29-1 and TRBJ1-1): SAVISQKPSRDICQRGTSLTIQCQVDSQVTMMFWYRQQPGQSLTLIATANQGSEATYESGFVIDKFPISRPNLTFSTLTVSNMSPEDSSIYLCSVEEGAAEAFFGQGTRLTVV.

V gene TRBV10-3 combines with J gene TRBJ2-7, with 9 positions matching TRBD2. The trim removed 4 bases at V and 2 bases at J, leaving 9 bases unmatched. The germline CDR1 and CDR2 sequences are ENHRY and SYGVKD. CDR3 length: 16 amino acids. The CDR3 sequence is CAISAVRLAGTYEQYF. The CDR3 DNA reads as TGTGCCATCAGTGCGGTCAGGCTAGCGGGGACCTACGAGCAGTACTTC.

This clone was observed a single time. This chain joins TRBV5-1 and TRBJ1-1; D remains ambiguous. The ends were cut back, 0 bases at V and 0 bases at J, with 9 bases in the middle. The CDR3 is 15 residues long. Germline loops: CDR1 SGHRS, CDR2 YFSETQ. CDR3 sequence reads: CASSLDQILNTEAFF. CDR3 coding DNA: TGCGCCAGCAGCTTGGACCAAATCTTGAACACTGAAGCTTTCTTT.